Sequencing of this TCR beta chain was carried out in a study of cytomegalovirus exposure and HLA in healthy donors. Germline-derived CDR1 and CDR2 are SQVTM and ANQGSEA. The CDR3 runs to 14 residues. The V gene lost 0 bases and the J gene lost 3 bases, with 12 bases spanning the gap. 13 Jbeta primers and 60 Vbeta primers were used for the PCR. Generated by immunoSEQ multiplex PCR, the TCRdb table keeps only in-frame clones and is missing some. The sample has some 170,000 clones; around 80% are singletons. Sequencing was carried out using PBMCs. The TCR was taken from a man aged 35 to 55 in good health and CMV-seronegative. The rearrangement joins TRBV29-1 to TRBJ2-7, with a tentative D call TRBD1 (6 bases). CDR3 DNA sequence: TGCAGCGTTGAAGATAATAACAGGGACTACGAGCAGTACTTC. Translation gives CSVEDNNRDYEQYF.